The 18 T cell receptor beta chains reported below all come from one sample, sequenced in a study of spatial heterogeneity in lung cancer. Documented time point: sample taken at primary tumor resection. Whole RNA from tumor, nontumor lung or frozen PBMC was sequenced unsorted. Via MiXCR, TCRdb re-called the 5' RACE reads, giving one row per CDR3 protein. This sample has around 20,000 distinct CDR3 sequences; around 19% occur once, and the top ten carry over 12%. The sample was PBMCs, taken at surgery. The receptor set was obtained from a male donor with early-stage non-small cell lung cancer.

The sample holds many counts of this clonotype. The CDR3 sequence is CASSEVGRGRNNEQFF. In nucleotides, the CDR3 is TGTGCCAGCAGTGAGGTGGGTCGGGGTAGGAACAATGAGCAGTTCTTC. The chain links TRBV6-1 to TRBJ2-1; D possibly corresponds to TRBD2 (5 bases). V gave up 3 bases and J gave up 5 bases, with 17 bases separating them. CDR3 size: 16 residues. Germline V gives CDR1 MNHNS, CDR2 SASEGT.

This clonotype was observed at least ten times. V gene TRBV27 combines with J gene TRBJ2-3; D call uncertain. The CDR3 is 12 residues long. The V gene's germline CDR1 is MNHEY and CDR2 SMNVEV (reference sequence). Trimming cost V 3 bases and J 8 bases, with 9 bases left between them. The CDR3 region is CASSLTEGTQYF. The CDR3 DNA is TGTGCCAGCAGTTTGACGGAAGGTACGCAGTATTTT.

This chain connects TRBV29-1 to TRBJ2-7; a weak D match, TRBD1 (5 bases). The germline V and J ends were trimmed by 7 bases and 0 bases, with 7 bases remaining between them. This CDR3 comprises 11 residues. CDR1 and CDR2 from the germline V gene are SQVTM and ANQGSEA. CDR3 coding DNA: TGCAGCGCGCAGGGCTCCTACGAGCAGTACTTC. Translation: CSAQGSYEQYF.

In this sample, this clonotype turned up once. V is TRBV12-3 or TRBV12-4 and J is TRBJ2-2; D call uncertain. CDR3 size: 16 residues. V was clipped by 6 bases and J by 0 bases, with 14 bases between them. CDR3 amino acids: CASSSTGPTNTGELFF. As DNA, the CDR3 is TGTGCCAGCAGCTCGACCGGGCCGACGAACACCGGGGAGCTGTTTTTT.

DNA for the CDR3: TGCAGTGCCGCTGGAGCGAGCACAGATACGCAGTATTTT. Residues: CSAAGASTDTQYF. The genes are TRBV20-1 and TRBJ2-3; D uncertain. Germline lookup yields CDR1 DFQATT and CDR2 SNEGSKA (reference sequence). V was shortened by 6 bases and J by 0 bases, with 10 bases between the two germline ends. The CDR3 is 13 residues long.

This clonotype occurred a few times. The CDR3 bases are TGTGCTAGTGGTTTGACAGGGGGAAACACTGAAGCTTTCTTT. Translating it yields CASGLTGGNTEAFF. This chain joins TRBV12-5 and TRBJ1-1; 8 positions match TRBD1. Germline lookup yields CDR1 LGHNT and CDR2 FRNRAP. With V trimmed by 2 bases and J by 2 bases, 1 base remained unmatched. The CDR3 consists of 14 residues.

The CDR3 DNA is TGTGCCAGCAGTTTATTGCGGGACTCGGCGCAGTATTTT. It specifies CASSLLRDSAQYF. The chain has TRBV12-3 or TRBV12-4 and TRBJ2-3; D is perhaps TRBD2 (6 bases). V dropped 2 bases and J dropped 10 bases, with 13 bases sitting between them. The CDR3 extends over 13 amino acids.

The rearrangement links TRBV6-5 to TRBJ1-2; the D is unclear. Trimming took off 2 bases at V and 0 bases at J, with 10 bases between the two ends. Germline values: CDR1 MNHEY, CDR2 SVGAGI. CDR3 length equals 15 residues. In DNA, the CDR3 is TGTGCCAGCAGTTACATAATGGGAGCTAACTATGGCTACACCTTC. It encodes CASSYIMGANYGYTF.

In its sample, this clonotype was seen many times. J is TRBJ2-5 and V is TRBV20-1; TRBD1 aligns across 9 bases. Germline V CDR1 and CDR2: DFQATT, SNEGSKA (reference sequence). V shed 3 bases, J shed 2 bases, and the junction held 7 bases outside the gene matches. This CDR3 region has 15 residues. This chain's CDR3 is CSASEGQGYQETQYF. The CDR3 nucleotides are TGCAGTGCTAGTGAAGGACAGGGGTATCAAGAGACCCAGTACTTC.

This clonotype was seen a few times. The chain has TRBV7-9 and TRBJ2-2; tentative D call: TRBD1 (6 bases). The CDR3 runs to 13 residues. Trimming left V 6 bases short and J 6 bases short, with 11 bases between. The germline V gene encodes CDR1 SEHNR and CDR2 FQNEAQ (reference sequence). For the CDR3, the DNA is TGTGCCAGCAGTTCCGCAGGGGCCGGGGAGCTGTTTTTT. Its protein is CASSSAGAGELFF. Variable domain in full (rest from reference TRBV7-9 and TRBJ2-2): DTGVSQNPRHKITKRGQNVTFRCDPISEHNRLYWYRQTLGQGPEFLTYFQNEAQLEKSRLLSDRFSAERPKGSFSTLEIQRTEQGDSAMYLCASSSAGAGELFFGEGSRLTVL.

This clonotype was found a few times. Mismatch with germline at one junction end may stem from a read error. The chain recombines TRBV29-1 with TRBJ2-3; D perhaps matches TRBD2 (5 bases). Looked up from germline, CDR1 is SQVTM and CDR2 is ANQGSEA. The CDR3 length is 12 residues. The CDR3 spells CSLDPGTDTQYF. CDR3 DNA: TGCAGCCTTGATCCGGGAACAGATACGCAGTATTTT.

By share, this clonotype counts as medium-sized. This chain connects TRBV10-3 to TRBJ2-3, with 9 bases aligning to TRBD2. The V and J ends lost 0 bases and 4 bases, in that order; junction bases with no gene match: 5. CDR3 length: 16 residues. The germline gives CDR1 ENHRY, CDR2 SYGVKD. DNA of the CDR3: TGTGCCATCAGTGAGTCGACAAGCGGGGGGTCAGATACGCAGTATTTT. Translated, it gives CAISESTSGGSDTQYF.

This clonotype has a count of ten or more. This chain links TRBV6-2 or TRBV6-3 with TRBJ2-7; 7 bases map to TRBD1. Germline values: CDR1 MNHEY, CDR2 SVGEGT. The V and J ends lost 4 bases and 6 bases, in that order; junction bases with no gene match: 3. This CDR3 comprises 12 residues. CDR3 loop: CASSWGQSEQYF. The CDR3 coding sequence is TGTGCCAGCAGTTGGGGACAGAGCGAGCAGTACTTC.

The chain links TRBV5-1 to TRBJ2-3; D is unclear. V dropped 1 base and J dropped 0 bases, with 6 bases sitting between them. From germline, CDR1 is SGHRS and CDR2 YFSETQ. This CDR3 has 14 residues. In DNA, the CDR3 is TGCGCCAGCAGCTTGTCCGGAAGCACAGATACGCAGTATTTT. Its translation is CASSLSGSTDTQYF.

This clonotype was detected many times. The V call is TRBV7-8, the J call TRBJ2-7, with 7 bases matching TRBD2. The junction had 2 bases not matched to a gene; V was cut back by 2 bases and J by 1 base. Per the germline V gene, CDR1 is SGHVS and CDR2 is FQNEAQ. The CDR3 contains 14 residues. CDR3 residues: CASSLIGGSYEQYF. In DNA, the CDR3 is TGTGCCAGCAGCTTAATCGGGGGGTCCTACGAGCAGTACTTC.

This clonotype was recorded many times. J is TRBJ2-7 and V is TRBV2; TRBD2 matches 7 bases. The CDR3 has 13 amino acids. With V trimmed by 9 bases and J by 2 bases, 7 bases remained unmatched. The germline V gene has CDR1 SNHLY and CDR2 FYNNEI. CDR3 bases: TGTGCCAGATCTCGGGGGGTAACCTACGAGCAGTACTTC. It is translated as CARSRGVTYEQYF.

The chain joins TRBV6-5 to TRBJ1-2; possibly TRBD1 for D (5 bases). The CDR3 extends over 15 amino acids. Germline CDR1 is MNHEY and CDR2 is SVGAGI. Trimming took 5 bases from V and 2 from J, leaving 15 bases between them. The CDR3 DNA reads as TGTGCCAGCAGTCCCCGGGGGGATAGGAACTATGGCTACACCTTC. Residues: CASSPRGDRNYGYTF.

This clonotype was counted a few times. The chain couples TRBV7-9 to TRBJ2-6; the D gene is possibly TRBD1 (7 bases). Germline CDR1 and CDR2: SEHNR and FQNEAQ (reference sequence). The V and J ends lost 1 base and 0 bases respectively, with 13 bases between them. This CDR3 spans 18 amino acids. CDR3 protein: CASSLVAGGTSGANVLTF. The DNA of the CDR3 is TGTGCCAGCAGCTTAGTCGCAGGGGGGACCTCTGGGGCCAACGTCCTGACTTTC. The full variable domain, with the rest looked up from reference TRBV7-9 and TRBJ2-6, is DTGVSQNPRHKITKRGQNVTFRCDPISEHNRLYWYRQTLGQGPEFLTYFQNEAQLEKSRLLSDRFSAERPKGSFSTLEIQRTEQGDSAMYLCASSLVAGGTSGANVLTFGAGSRLTVL.